The next 17 T cell receptor beta chains were all read from a single sample in a study of identical twins. TCRdb re-analysed the 5' RACE reads in MiXCR, keeping a single row per CDR3 protein. The repertoire includes 100,000 to 110,000 distinct CDR3 sequences, roughly 6% of them detected once, and around 12% sits in the top ten. Sequencing used memory T cells sorted from blood. The receptors here all came from a woman aged 45-60 years in good health.

This clonotype came up a few times. V is TRBV29-1 and J is TRBJ1-5; D unresolved. The V end was cut by 4 bases, the J end by 3 bases, with 10 bases between. CDR1 is SQVTM, CDR2 ANQGSEA, per germline. This CDR3 spans 13 amino acids. CDR3 nucleotides: TGCAGCGTTGGGCCCGGGGTCAATCAGCCCCAGCATTTT. Amino acid sequence: CSVGPGVNQPQHF. The variable domain in full, with the rest retrieved from reference TRBV29-1 and TRBJ1-5, is SAVISQKPSRDICQRGTSLTIQCQVDSQVTMMFWYRQQPGQSLTLIATANQGSEATYESGFVIDKFPISRPNLTFSTLTVSNMSPEDSSIYLCSVGPGVNQPQHFGDGTRLSIL.

This clonotype was found many times. DNA for the CDR3: TGTGCCACCAGTGATTTTTACAACAATGAGCAGTTCTTC. Encoded protein: CATSDFYNNEQFF. The chain has TRBV24-1 and TRBJ2-1, with D unclear. Germline-derived CDR1 and CDR2 are KGHDR and SFDVKD. Trimming pared 1 base from V and 5 bases from J, leaving 5 bases between. The CDR3 consists of 13 residues.

This clonotype appeared a few times. The chain carries TRBV20-1 and TRBJ1-1; TRBD1 is a possible D gene (5 bases). Trimming removed 1 base from V and 10 bases from J, with 13 bases in between. The CDR3 loop spans 12 amino acids. CDR1 DFQATT and CDR2 SNEGSKA come from the germline V gene (reference sequence). The DNA for the CDR3 is TGCAGTGCTAGAGGGCCAGGGCTAGGAGCTTTCTTT. Translated, it gives CSARGPGLGAFF.

This clonotype was picked up a small number of times. The chain is built from TRBV5-1 and TRBJ2-6; TRBD1 aligns across 7 bases. In germline, CDR1 is SGHRS, CDR2 YFSETQ. V shed 0 bases, J shed 4 bases, and the junction held 7 bases outside the gene matches. This CDR3 has 17 amino acids. The CDR3 loop reads CASSLEPTQGGANVLTF. In DNA form, the CDR3 reads TGCGCCAGCAGCTTGGAACCGACACAGGGGGGGGCCAACGTCCTGACTTTC.

This clonotype was observed many times. This chain connects TRBV15 to TRBJ2-1, with 9 positions matching TRBD2. V lost 0 bases to trimming and J lost 4 bases; unmatched junction nucleotides: 4. The germline V gene encodes CDR1 LNHNV and CDR2 YYDKDF (reference sequence). There are 16 residues in the CDR3. In DNA form, the CDR3 reads TGTGCCACCAGCAGAGATGGTAGCGGGAGATACAATGAGCAGTTCTTC. This translates into CATSRDGSGRYNEQFF.

This rearrangement joins TRBV11-3 to TRBJ2-5; 9 bases align to TRBD1. The germline V gene has CDR1 SGHNT and CDR2 YENEEA. The CDR3 length is 14 residues. Unmatched junction bases numbered 3, after V lost 3 bases and J lost 4 bases. CDR3 coding DNA: TGTGCCAGCAGCTTCGGACAGGGGATAGAGACCCAGTACTTC. It encodes CASSFGQGIETQYF.

This clonotype has ten or more counts. The chain is built from TRBV7-3 and TRBJ2-3; 9 bases map to TRBD2. Germline CDR1 and CDR2: SGHTA and FQGTGA. The CDR3 is made up of 15 amino acids. V was clipped by 2 bases and J by 5 bases; unmatched bases: 5. This CDR3 is CASSLAGGPGDTQYF. CDR3 sequence (DNA): TGTGCCAGCAGCTTAGCGGGAGGGCCGGGAGATACGCAGTATTTT.

There are many counts of this clonotype. The chain recombines TRBV29-1 with TRBJ2-1, with TRBD2 matching over 7 bases. The CDR3 covers 15 residues. With 6 bases clipped from V and 0 bases from J, the junction kept 8 bases outside the gene matches. Germline CDR1 and CDR2: SQVTM and ANQGSEA. The CDR3 DNA reads as TGCAGCGTCGACGGCGGGAGCAGCTCCTACAATGAGCAGTTCTTC. Amino acids: CSVDGGSSSYNEQFF.

This chain uses TRBV20-1 with TRBJ2-1; D remains unclear. CDR3 length equals 11 residues. Trimming cost V 0 bases and J 6 bases, with 3 bases left between them. Germline V lookup: CDR1 DFQATT, CDR2 SNEGSKA (reference sequence). The DNA for the CDR3 is TGCAGTGCTAGAGATCGCAATGAGCAGTTCTTC. It specifies CSARDRNEQFF.

This clonotype was observed many times. V is TRBV19 and J is TRBJ2-5, with 12 bases identical to TRBD2. V lost 8 bases to trimming and J lost 2 bases; unmatched junction nucleotides: 6. Germline lookup yields CDR1 LNHDA and CDR2 SQIVND (reference sequence). CDR3 length: 15 amino acids. As DNA, the CDR3 is TGTGCCAGTCGACTAGCGGGAGATGGGCAAGAGACCCAGTACTTC. This translates into CASRLAGDGQETQYF.

This clonotype was seen many times. The CDR3 bases are TGTGCCAGCAGCGACTACAAGACTTCCTACAATGAGCAGTTCTTC. This translates into CASSDYKTSYNEQFF. V and J are TRBV3-1 and TRBJ2-1; weak D call: TRBD2 (5 bases). V lost 5 bases and J lost 1, with 12 bases in between. CDR3 length equals 15 residues. Germline V gives CDR1 LGHDT, CDR2 YNNKEL (reference sequence).

This clonotype showed up many times. This chain uses TRBV19 with TRBJ2-5, with D possibly TRBD1 on 6 matching bases. This CDR3 spans 15 amino acids. Germline V gene data show CDR1 as LNHDA and CDR2 as SQIVND (reference sequence). V was shortened by 5 bases and J by 0 bases, with 13 bases between the two germline ends. The chain's CDR3 is CASSVQQGNQETQYF. CDR3 nucleotides: TGTGCCAGTAGTGTCCAACAGGGTAACCAAGAGACCCAGTACTTC.

The rearrangement uses TRBV24-1 and TRBJ1-2, with D tentatively TRBD1 (6 bases). The germline CDR1 and CDR2 sequences are KGHDR and SFDVKD. V was cut by 0 bases and J by 2 bases, with 6 bases left in between. This CDR3 spans 14 amino acids. This CDR3 reads CATSDLGTNYGYTF. In DNA form, the CDR3 reads TGTGCCACCAGTGATTTGGGGACAAACTATGGCTACACCTTC.

The sample holds many counts of this clonotype. J is TRBJ1-6 and V is TRBV2; 7 bases align to TRBD1. Trimming took 5 bases from V and 7 from J; bases not matched to a gene: 5. The CDR3 length is 14 residues. The germline CDR1 and CDR2 sequences are SNHLY and FYNNEI. CDR3 nucleotide sequence: TGTGCCAGCAGTCACGGGGACAGCAATTCACCCCTCCACTTT. It specifies CASSHGDSNSPLHF.

This clonotype turned up a few times. CDR3 in DNA: TGCGCCAGCAGCGAGGCGGCAACTAATGAAAAACTGTTTTTT. Translation gives CASSEAATNEKLFF. V usage is TRBV5-1 and J usage is TRBJ1-4; D not resolved. The V and J ends lost 4 bases and 0 bases respectively, with 7 bases between them. Looked up from germline, CDR1 is SGHRS and CDR2 is YFSETQ. This CDR3 region has 14 residues.

J is TRBJ2-7 and V is TRBV12-3 or TRBV12-4, with TRBD1 matching 7 bases. This CDR3 is 14 amino acids long. V trimming: 3 bases; J trimming: 4 bases; junction bases outside the gene matches: 6. The CDR3 sequence: CASSFGTAPYEQYV. CDR3 DNA: TGTGCCAGCAGTTTTGGGACAGCGCCTTACGAGCAGTACGTC.

The chain carries TRBV6-6 and TRBJ2-3; the D gene is possibly TRBD2 (6 bases). Trimming removed 2 bases at V and 0 bases at J, with 21 bases between. Germline values: CDR1 MNHNY, CDR2 SVGAGI (reference sequence). This CDR3 contains 19 residues. CDR3 residues: CASSYPLDARDSSTDTQYF. The CDR3 coding sequence is TGTGCCAGCAGTTACCCCCTGGACGCGCGGGACTCGAGCACAGATACGCAGTATTTT.